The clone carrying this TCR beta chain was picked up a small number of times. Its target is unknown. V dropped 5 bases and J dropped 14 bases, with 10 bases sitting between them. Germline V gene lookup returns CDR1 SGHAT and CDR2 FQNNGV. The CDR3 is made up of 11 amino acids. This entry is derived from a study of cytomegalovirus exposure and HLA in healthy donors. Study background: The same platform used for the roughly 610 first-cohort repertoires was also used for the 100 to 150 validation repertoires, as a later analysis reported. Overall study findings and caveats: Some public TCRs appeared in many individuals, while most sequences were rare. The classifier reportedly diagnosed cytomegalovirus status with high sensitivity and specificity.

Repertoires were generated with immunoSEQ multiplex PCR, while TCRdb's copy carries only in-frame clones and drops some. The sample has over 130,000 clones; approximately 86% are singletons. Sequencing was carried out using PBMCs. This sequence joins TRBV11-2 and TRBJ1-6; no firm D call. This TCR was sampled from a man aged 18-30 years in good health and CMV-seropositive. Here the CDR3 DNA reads TGTGCCAGCAGCCAAACTTCGGCCCTCCACTTT. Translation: CASSQTSALHF.